One sample yielded the 32 T cell receptor beta chains listed below, sequenced in a study of CD8+ T cells in alopecia areata. Following RNA extraction, reverse transcription yielded cDNA that acted as the sequencing template. The table came from immunoSEQ multiplex PCR; TCRdb's copy has only in-frame clones and leaves some out. The sample consists of around 100,000 clones, 56% of them appearing once. Treatment denoted: oral pan-JAK inhibitor, 5-10 mg twice daily. Sequencing used CD4+ T cells sorted from blood, obtained at week 24, from a patient treated with tofacitinib. The receptors derive from a human donor with alopecia areata.

The genes are TRBV4-2 and TRBJ2-1; a weak D match, TRBD1 (6 bases). Trimming took off 0 bases at V and 2 bases at J, with 11 bases between the two ends. This CDR3 contains 16 residues. CDR1 and CDR2 from the germline V gene are LGHNA and YNFKEQ. The chain's CDR3 is CASSQDQQGTYNEQFF. DNA for the CDR3: TGTGCCAGCAGCCAAGATCAACAGGGCACCTACAATGAGCAGTTCTTC.

This chain uses TRBV29-1 with TRBJ2-7, with 13 bases aligning to TRBD2. Germline V gene lookup returns CDR1 SQVTM and CDR2 ANQGSEA. J gave up 7 bases and V 4 bases, and 10 bases lay outside the gene matches. This CDR3 spans 15 amino acids. Here the CDR3 reads CSVGAMGLAGLEQYF. CDR3 nucleotide sequence: TGCAGCGTTGGAGCGATGGGACTAGCGGGACTTGAGCAGTACTTC.

There are a few counts of this clone. V is TRBV7-3 and J is TRBJ2-7, with 8 bases fitting TRBD1. Trimming took 1 base from V and 0 from J; bases not matched to a gene: 5. Germline-derived CDR1 and CDR2 are SGHTA and FQGTGA. The CDR3 runs to 16 residues. This chain's CDR3 is CASSLIDRGSSYEQYF. The CDR3, as DNA: TGTGCCAGCAGCTTAATCGACAGGGGAAGCTCCTACGAGCAGTACTTC.

DNA for the CDR3: TGTGCCAGCTCACCTGACAACGCAGATACGCAGTATTTT. This gives the protein CASSPDNADTQYF. This chain connects TRBV18 to TRBJ2-3; D remains ambiguous. V was cut by 3 bases and J by 4 bases, with 8 bases left in between. CDR1 KGHSH and CDR2 LQKENI come from the germline V gene. There are 13 residues in the CDR3.

The chain joins TRBV5-1 to TRBJ2-7; TRBD1 matches 7 bases. J lost 3 bases, V lost 4 bases, and 4 bases had no gene match. From germline, CDR1 is SGHRS and CDR2 YFSETQ. The CDR3 loop spans 13 amino acids. This chain's CDR3 is CASSRDSFYEQYF. The CDR3 DNA sequence: TGCGCCAGCAGCCGGGACAGTTTCTACGAGCAGTACTTC.

This rearrangement joins TRBV5-1 to TRBJ2-1; 8 nucleotides agree with TRBD2. The CDR3 has 13 amino acids. Trimming removed 4 bases from V and 9 bases from J; junction bases left unmatched: 6. In germline, CDR1 is SGHRS, CDR2 YFSETQ. Here the CDR3 reads CASSPGLAAEQFF. The CDR3 DNA reads as TGCGCCAGCAGCCCCGGACTAGCCGCTGAGCAGTTCTTC.

The chain has TRBV2 and TRBJ1-6; 9 bases agree with TRBD1. The germline V gene encodes CDR1 SNHLY and CDR2 FYNNEI. This CDR3 spans 15 amino acids. After removal of 5 bases from V and 7 bases from J, the junction contained 6 bases not matched to a gene. The CDR3 nucleotides are TGTGCCAGCAGTCCACAGGGGGCGAGAAATTCACCCCTCCACTTT. Translating gives CASSPQGARNSPLHF.

The chain carries TRBV11-2 and TRBJ2-7; D is unclear. The CDR3 covers 15 residues. CDR1 is SGHAT and CDR2 is FQNNGV in the germline V gene. The V and J ends lost 1 base and 0 bases respectively, with 10 bases between them. CDR3 nucleotide sequence: TGTGCCAGCAGCTTAGCCCGGGTGAGCTCCTACGAGCAGTACTTC. Translating it yields CASSLARVSSYEQYF.

A note on this clone: Different DNA sequences within this sample yield the same CDR3. CDR3 in amino acids: CASSLGQENTEAFF. The CDR3 DNA reads as TGTGCCAGCAGCTTAGGACAAGAGAACACTGAAGCTTTCTTT. The chain joins TRBV7-9 to TRBJ1-1, with D unresolved. Germline CDR1 SEHNR, CDR2 FQNEAQ (reference sequence). The CDR3 has 14 residues. The V end was cut by 1 base, the J end by 1 base, with 7 bases between.

The V call is TRBV2, the J call TRBJ1-5; D remains unclear. Germline V gives CDR1 SNHLY, CDR2 FYNNEI. The length of the CDR3 is 14 residues. V was clipped by 5 bases and J by 2 bases, with 10 bases between them. CDR3 sequence (DNA): TGTGCCAGCAGTTCCGGGATTCGCAATCAGCCCCAGCATTTT. Encoded protein: CASSSGIRNQPQHF. Full variable domain (missing parts from reference TRBV2 and TRBJ1-5): EPEVTQTPSHQVTQMGQEVILRCVPISNHLYFYWYRQILGQKVEFLVSFYNNEISEKSEIFDDQFSVERPDGSNFTLKIRSTKLEDSAMYFCASSSGIRNQPQHFGDGTRLSIL.

About this clone: In the same sample, other DNA sequences code for this CDR3. The rearrangement joins TRBV30 to TRBJ1-5, with 7 bases identical to TRBD1. CDR3 size: 14 residues. Germline V gene lookup returns CDR1 GTSNPN and CDR2 SVGIG (reference sequence). With 3 bases clipped from V and 0 bases from J, the junction kept 2 bases outside the gene matches. CDR3 in DNA: TGTGCCTGGAGCGGGACAGATAGCAATCAGCCCCAGCATTTT. Translating it yields CAWSGTDSNQPQHF.

This clone has more than one count but fewer than ten. The J gene is TRBJ2-5, the V gene TRBV30, with TRBD2 matching 10 bases. The CDR3 consists of 14 residues. Per the germline V gene, CDR1 is GTSNPN and CDR2 is SVGIG (reference sequence). V was pared by 2 bases and J by 5 bases, with 5 bases of the junction left unmatched. CDR3 region: CAWSPGLARETQYF. CDR3 sequence (DNA): TGTGCCTGGAGTCCGGGACTAGCGAGGGAGACCCAGTACTTC.

This clone was seen a handful of times. The chain carries TRBV29-1 and TRBJ1-4; D remains unclear. CDR3 length equals 12 residues. Deletions cut 4 bases from V and 0 bases from J, with 3 bases between. Per the germline V gene, CDR1 is SQVTM and CDR2 is ANQGSEA. CDR3 sequence reads: CSVAPTNEKLFF. In DNA, the CDR3 is TGCAGCGTTGCCCCAACTAATGAAAAACTGTTTTTT.

V and J are TRBV10-3 and TRBJ2-3, with D tentatively TRBD1 (5 bases). The germline CDR1 and CDR2 sequences are ENHRY and SYGVKD. Between the trimmed V and J ends, which lost 11 bases and 3 bases, there was a span of 15 bases. The CDR3 length is 13 residues. CDR3 residues: CALGQGDTDTQYF. The DNA for the CDR3 is TGTGCCCTAGGTCAGGGTGATACAGATACGCAGTATTTT.

The chain employs TRBV5-1 and TRBJ2-1; a possible D gene is TRBD2 (6 bases). The ends were cut back, 6 bases at V and 0 bases at J, with 10 bases in the middle. The CDR3 runs 14 residues. Germline CDR1 and CDR2: SGHRS and YFSETQ. The CDR3 DNA reads as TGCGCCAGCAAACTTAGCGGCTCCTACAATGAGCAGTTCTTC. This codes for CASKLSGSYNEQFF.

The CDR3 nucleotides are TGTGCCAGCTCACCACCCGGACAGGTGGGGCGTGTGGATGAGCAGTTCTTC. The encoded protein is CASSPPGQVGRVDEQFF. The genes are TRBV18 and TRBJ2-1; 7 bases line up with TRBD1. After removal of 0 bases from V and 8 bases from J, the junction contained 13 bases not matched to a gene. This CDR3 region has 17 residues. The germline CDR1 and CDR2 sequences are KGHSH and LQKENI.

The chain combines TRBV9 with TRBJ2-2, with D perhaps matching TRBD1 (6 bases). V was pared by 1 base and J by 7 bases, with 8 bases between. Looked up from germline, CDR1 is SGDLS and CDR2 is YYNGEE. The CDR3 is 13 amino acids. CDR3 bases: TGTGCCAGCAGCGTACAACAGGGCGGGGAGCTGTTTTTT. Translating gives CASSVQQGGELFF.

This clone was detected only a few times. The V call is TRBV18, the J call TRBJ1-6; 10 positions match TRBD1. With 2 bases clipped from V and 8 bases from J, the junction kept 3 bases outside the gene matches. The CDR3 sequence is 15 residues long. Per germline, CDR1 KGHSH and CDR2 LQKENI. Written as DNA, the CDR3 is TGTGCCAGCTCACCAATGGGGACAGGGGATTCACCCCTCCACTTT. It translates to CASSPMGTGDSPLHF.

As to this clone: Other DNA sequences in the same sample also yield this CDR3. The CDR3 bases are TGCGCCAGCAGCCCAAGATGGGACTCCTACAATGAGCAGTTCTTC. This translates into CASSPRWDSYNEQFF. V usage is TRBV5-1 and J usage is TRBJ2-1, with no clear D. V lost 4 bases and J 0 bases, leaving 11 bases between the germline ends. CDR1 and CDR2 from the germline V gene are SGHRS and YFSETQ. The CDR3 sequence is 15 residues long.

This sequence joins TRBV6-6 and TRBJ2-3; TRBD2 aligns across 10 bases. V lost 6 bases and J lost 2; bases outside the gene matches: 8. This CDR3 is 16 amino acids long. The V gene's germline CDR1 is MNHNY and CDR2 SVGAGI (reference sequence). CDR3 coding DNA: TGTGCCAGCAGGCGAACTAGCGGGGTGACCACAGATACGCAGTATTTT. Its translation: CASRRTSGVTTDTQYF.

The V and J genes are TRBV29-1 and TRBJ1-2; D remains ambiguous. This CDR3 comprises 15 residues. Germline assignment: CDR1 SQVTM and CDR2 ANQGSEA. V dropped 6 bases and J dropped 5 bases, with 22 bases sitting between them. CDR3 nucleotides: TGCAGCGTACAAACCCAGGCCTCGATCTATTATGGCTACACCTTC. This sequence encodes CSVQTQASIYYGYTF.

The V and J genes are TRBV19 and TRBJ1-5, with D possibly TRBD1 on 5 matching bases. Germline V gives CDR1 LNHDA, CDR2 SQIVND (reference sequence). Trimming cost V 7 bases and J 7 bases, with 14 bases left between them. CDR3 length: 13 amino acids. CDR3 coding DNA: TGTGCCAGTAAGGGCAGGGAGAGCCAGCCCCAGCATTTT. The encoded protein is CASKGRESQPQHF. The full variable domain, in which reference TRBV19 and TRBJ1-5 provide the parts outside the CDR3, is DGGITQSPKYLFRKEGQNVTLSCEQNLNHDAMYWYRQDPGQGLRLIYYSQIVNDFQKGDIAEGYSVSREKKESFPLTVTSAQKNPTAFYLCASKGRESQPQHFGDGTRLSIL.

The chain combines TRBV5-1 with TRBJ2-1; D might be TRBD1 (5 bases). Germline V gene lookup returns CDR1 SGHRS and CDR2 YFSETQ. This CDR3 comprises 15 residues. V was cut by 5 bases and J by 4 bases, with 16 bases left in between. CDR3 protein: CASRDPIGAYNEQFF. Written as DNA, the CDR3 is TGCGCCAGCAGGGACCCGATAGGGGCTTACAATGAGCAGTTCTTC.

The chain employs TRBV2 and TRBJ1-2; the D is unclear. The CDR3 spans 12 residues. CDR1 and CDR2 from the germline V gene are SNHLY and FYNNEI. Trimming removed 1 base at V and 9 bases at J, with 9 bases between. CDR3 sequence: CASSEVGRRYTF. CDR3 DNA: TGTGCCAGCAGTGAAGTGGGGAGGCGCTACACCTTC.

The rearrangement uses TRBV4-3 and TRBJ2-3, with D tentatively TRBD2 (6 bases). The V and J ends lost 0 bases and 3 bases respectively, with 10 bases between them. Per the germline V gene, CDR1 is LGHNA and CDR2 is YSLEER. This CDR3 spans 15 amino acids. The CDR3 region has the DNA TGCGCCAGCAGCCAAGATAGGAGGGGAACAGATACGCAGTATTTT. Translating gives CASSQDRRGTDTQYF.

The CDR3 bases are TGTGCCTGGAGCTCAGCCAGGACTAGCGGAAGCCAAGAGACCCAGTACTTC. Residues: CAWSSARTSGSQETQYF. This sequence joins TRBV30 and TRBJ2-5; 10 bases fit TRBD2. From germline, CDR1 is GTSNPN and CDR2 SVGIG (reference sequence). V was pared by 3 bases and J by 1 base, with 11 bases of the junction left unmatched. The CDR3 length is 17 residues.

This clone was seen a few times. The J gene is TRBJ2-3, the V gene TRBV11-2; D unresolved. The CDR3 length is 13 residues. In germline, CDR1 is SGHAT, CDR2 FQNNGV. V gave up 1 base and J gave up 6 bases, with 8 bases separating them. Here the CDR3 reads CASSLGGLDTQYF. CDR3 DNA sequence: TGTGCCAGCAGCTTAGGCGGCCTTGATACGCAGTATTTT.

CDR3 loop: CASSSSGAGANVLTF. In nucleotides, the CDR3 is TGTGCCAGCAGTTCCTCAGGGGCTGGGGCCAACGTCCTGACTTTC. V gene TRBV6-5 combines with J gene TRBJ2-6, with D possibly being TRBD1 (6 bases). This CDR3 is built from 15 residues. Germline V gene data show CDR1 as MNHEY and CDR2 as SVGAGI. The germline V and J ends were trimmed by 4 bases and 2 bases, with 9 bases remaining between them.

As DNA, the CDR3 is TGTGCCGGTGGTGGCTGGACCGGGGAGCTGTTTTTT. Its protein is CAGGGWTGELFF. J is TRBJ2-2 and V is TRBV19; D is unclear. CDR3 length equals 12 residues. The V end was cut by 11 bases, the J end by 5 bases, with 12 bases between. Per germline, CDR1 LNHDA and CDR2 SQIVND (reference sequence).

The rearrangement uses TRBV7-2 and TRBJ1-4; D not resolved. Trimming took off 4 bases at V and 7 bases at J, with 13 bases between the two ends. Germline V gene data show CDR1 as SGHTA and CDR2 as FQGNSA. CDR3 length equals 14 residues. This CDR3 reads CASSSNRGSEKLFF. The CDR3 nucleotides are TGTGCCAGCAGCTCAAATAGAGGATCTGAAAAACTGTTTTTT.

This clone has only one observation. The genes are TRBV11-2 and TRBJ2-3, with D tentatively TRBD1 (5 bases). The V and J ends lost 1 base and 1 base respectively, with 9 bases between them. This CDR3 spans 15 amino acids. The germline V gene encodes CDR1 SGHAT and CDR2 FQNNGV. Here the CDR3 reads CASSLVGAGTDTQYF. The DNA for the CDR3 is TGTGCCAGCAGCTTAGTAGGGGCAGGCACAGATACGCAGTATTTT.

The chain has TRBV2 and TRBJ1-2; no firm D call. The CDR3 contains 11 residues. The V gene's germline CDR1 is SNHLY and CDR2 FYNNEI. V was trimmed by 7 bases and J by 4 bases, leaving 7 bases between them. The CDR3 bases are TGTGCCAGCACGGCAGGCTATGGCTACACCTTC. It is translated as CASTAGYGYTF. Together with reference TRBV2 and TRBJ1-2, the CDR3 gives the full variable domain: EPEVTQTPSHQVTQMGQEVILRCVPISNHLYFYWYRQILGQKVEFLVSFYNNEISEKSEIFDDQFSVERPDGSNFTLKIRSTKLEDSAMYFCASTAGYGYTFGSGTRLTVV.